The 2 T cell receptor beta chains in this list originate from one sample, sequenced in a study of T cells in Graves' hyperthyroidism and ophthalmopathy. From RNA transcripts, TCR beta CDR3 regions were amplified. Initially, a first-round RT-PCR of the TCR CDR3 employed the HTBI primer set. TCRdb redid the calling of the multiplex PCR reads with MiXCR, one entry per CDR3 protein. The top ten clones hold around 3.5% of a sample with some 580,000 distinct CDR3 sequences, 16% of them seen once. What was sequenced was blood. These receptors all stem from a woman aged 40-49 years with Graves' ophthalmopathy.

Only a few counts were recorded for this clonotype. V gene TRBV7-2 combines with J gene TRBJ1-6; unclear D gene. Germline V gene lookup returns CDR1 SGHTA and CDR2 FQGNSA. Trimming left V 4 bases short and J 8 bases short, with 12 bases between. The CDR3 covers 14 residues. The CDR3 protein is CASSSKLGYSPLHF. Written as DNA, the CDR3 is TGTGCCAGCAGCTCAAAGTTAGGTTATTCACCCCTCCACTTT.

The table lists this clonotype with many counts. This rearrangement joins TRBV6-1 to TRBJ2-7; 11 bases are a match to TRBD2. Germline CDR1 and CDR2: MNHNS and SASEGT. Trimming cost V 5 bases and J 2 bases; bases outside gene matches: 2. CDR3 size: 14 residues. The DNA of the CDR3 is TGTGCCAGCAGTCTACTAGCGGGAGCCTACGAGCAGTACTTC. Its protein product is CASSLLAGAYEQYF.